Reported below is one TCR beta chain. Its antigen remains unknown. These data originate in a study of T cells after yellow fever vaccination. At the level of the study: Low-cell-number fractions underwent preparation using SMART-Seq v4 Ultra Low Input. Overall study findings and caveats: One caveat is that FACS-sorted repertoires could contain abundant clonotypes contaminating from the bulk population. It was the secondary response that reached its peak faster, day 5 versus 15, but it was weaker.

Losses at the gene ends were 4 bases for V and 6 bases for J; bases not matched to a gene: 11. The CDR3 length is 16 residues. Germline CDR1 is SEHNR and CDR2 is FQNEAQ (reference sequence). A 5'RACE template-switching step, the method used to make TCR cDNA, added a universal primer site and UMIs. TCRdb called the 5' RACE reads again in MiXCR, with one record for every CDR3 protein. The sample has approximately 300,000 distinct CDR3 sequences, around 7% seen once. The sequencing used PBMCs, collected around 45 days after the first yellow fever vaccination. This TCR came from a man younger than 35 who received the YFV17D yellow fever vaccine. This chain joins TRBV7-9 and TRBJ2-3; 9 positions agree with TRBD2. CDR3 bases: TGTGCCAGCAGCTCGACCACTAGCGGGCCAGGGGATACGCAGTATTTT. Translating it yields CASSSTTSGPGDTQYF.